This TCR beta chain was recorded in a study of blood T cell repertoires in COVID-19. The method was immunoSEQ multiplex PCR; TCRdb's version includes in-frame clones alone and lacks a portion of them. The table shows about 120,000 clones, with roughly 90% occurring only once. The V end lost 5 bases, the J end lost 11 bases, and 22 bases lay between the germline ends. There are 15 residues in the CDR3. Germline CDR1 reads SGHTA; CDR2 reads FQGNSA. This TCR was recovered from a man aged 45 to 65 with acute or convalescent COVID-19. The V and J genes are TRBV7-2 and TRBJ1-5; perhaps TRBD1 as D (5 bases). The material sequenced was peripheral blood. CDR3 nucleotides: TGTGCCAGCAGCGATCAGGGCGGAGAAACTCGGTCCCAGCATTTT. Translating it yields CASSDQGGETRSQHF.